This T cell receptor beta chain stems from a study of blood T cells in healthy people across ages. Regarding the study as a whole: Observed TCR beta diversity per million T cells went down as age went up. This fall followed a roughly linear course with age.

About this clonotype: Its cognate antigen is unknown.

It was with a sample-barcoded 5' primer and a J-beta primer mix that a second PCR of about 6 to 12 cycles was run. TCRdb fed the 5' RACE reads into MiXCR, producing one record per CDR3 protein. The table records approximately 580,000 distinct CDR3 sequences, approximately 25% of them present only once. V lost 5 bases, J lost 4 bases, and 15 bases lay in between. This CDR3 region has 14 residues. Germline-derived CDR1 and CDR2 are SQVTM and ANQGSEA. These data were also filed under a second study, of T cells of mothers and their children. That study adds: With unrelated pairs as the comparison, related mother-child pairs had a slightly higher overlap that was not significant.

This TCR came from a boy younger than 18 in good health. The V gene is TRBV29-1, the J gene TRBJ1-3, with D possibly being TRBD1 (5 bases). Sequencing was done on a sample of blood. DNA for the CDR3: TGCAGCGTTCTGGAAGGGGCGTGGGGAAACACCATATATTTT. Its protein product is CSVLEGAWGNTIYF.